This T cell receptor (beta chain) was observed in a study of monozygotic twins with inflammatory bowel disease. Germline V gene data show CDR1 as SGHTA and CDR2 as FQGNSA. CDR3 length: 11 residues. TCRdb re-called the 5' RACE reads; every CDR3 protein appears as one record, without DNA. With roughly 300,000 distinct CDR3 sequences in the sample, the ten largest clones hold less than 6.5%. This receptor was taken from a human donor with ulcerative colitis or Crohn's disease, or a healthy co-twin of an affected twin (not recorded which). The V call is TRBV7-2, the J call TRBJ2-7. The sequenced material came from blood. The CDR3 loop is CASSQKVEQYF.